Following are 27 T cell receptor beta chains from one sample sequenced in a study of early T cells in non-severe SARS-CoV-2 infection (dated by TCRdb to the early 2020s). Libraries came from 5' RACE. The instrument given in TCRdb is NextSeq 500. The public reads were quality trimmed at Q25 with fastp and then assembled into clones with MiXCR by TCRdb, keeping productive beta chains. Rows with a matching CDR3 protein are joined into one entry that keeps the most common DNA and genes. This sample comprises 110,000 or so distinct CDR3 sequences, 9% to 13% of them detected only once. Less than 3.5% of the sample comes from the top ten. The sequenced sample was whole blood. The origin of the receptors is an adult who was a healthcare worker with PCR-confirmed SARS-CoV-2 infection or an uninfected control (not recorded which).

The rearrangement joins TRBV15 to TRBJ2-5; D gene uncertain. Trimming removed 4 bases from V and 4 bases from J, with 10 bases in between. The CDR3 totals 13 residues. Germline assignment: CDR1 LNHNV and CDR2 YYDKDF (reference sequence). CDR3 sequence reads: CATSTPARETQYF. CDR3 bases: TGTGCCACCAGCACCCCCGCGAGAGAGACCCAGTACTTC.

J is TRBJ2-7 and V is TRBV6-5; D may correspond to TRBD1 or TRBD2 (5 bases each). The germline gives CDR1 MNHEY, CDR2 SVGAGI. V dropped 2 bases and J dropped 3 bases, with 11 bases sitting between them. This CDR3 region has 14 residues. The CDR3: CASSYDRDRYEQYF. CDR3 sequence (DNA): TGTGCCAGCAGTTACGACCGGGACCGCTACGAGCAGTACTTC.

Comments on this clonotype: A much more abundant neighbour one base away suggests this may be a read error. The chain combines TRBV29-1 with TRBJ2-3, with D unclear. The CDR3 sequence is 12 residues long. Germline V CDR1 and CDR2: SQVTM, ANQGSEA. The CDR3 is CSAELSADTQYF. The DNA of the CDR3 is TGCAGCGCTGAACTTTCGGCAGATACGCAGTATTTT.

The chain is built from TRBV30 and TRBJ1-1; tentative D call: TRBD1 (6 bases). V lost 2 bases to trimming and J lost 1 base, with 11 bases between them. This CDR3 has 14 residues. Germline V gene sequence: CDR1 GTSNPN, CDR2 SVGIG (reference sequence). The CDR3 coding sequence is TGTGCCTGGAGTCGGGGGGCAAAGAACACTGAAGCTTTCTTT. This sequence encodes CAWSRGAKNTEAFF.

This clonotype was found a few times. The rearrangement uses TRBV4-2 and TRBJ1-6, with 9 bases matching TRBD1. There are 16 residues in the CDR3. V shed 3 bases and J 8 bases; nucleotides not matched to a gene: 8. Germline CDR1 and CDR2: LGHNA and YNFKEQ. The CDR3 DNA is TGTGCCAGCAGCCAGGGGGACAGGACAGGGGATTCACCCCTCCACTTT. It is translated as CASSQGDRTGDSPLHF.

This clonotype was picked up many times. The chain joins TRBV3-1 to TRBJ1-5; the match to TRBD1 covers 9 bases. V was clipped by 1 base and J by 6 bases; unmatched bases: 13. Germline lookup yields CDR1 LGHDT and CDR2 YNNKEL (reference sequence). CDR3 length: 18 residues. The CDR3 DNA follows: TGTGCCAGCAGCCAAGGGGGGGTCGGACAGGGGCGACTTCAGCCCCAGCATTTT. This gives the protein CASSQGGVGQGRLQPQHF.

CDR3 sequence (DNA): TGTGCCAGCAGTGATTCCAGGGAGACCCTAGCCAAAAACATTCAGTACTTC. This sequence encodes CASSDSRETLAKNIQYF. J is TRBJ2-4 and V is TRBV25-1, with D perhaps being TRBD1 or TRBD2 (5 bases each). The length of the CDR3 is 17 residues. Germline V CDR1 and CDR2: MGHDK, SYGVNS. V lost 3 bases to trimming and J lost 0 bases, with 15 bases between them.

This clonotype was detected ten times or more. The chain joins TRBV4-2 to TRBJ2-2; a possible D gene is TRBD1 (6 bases). The V and J ends lost 0 bases and 2 bases respectively, with 10 bases between them. Germline V gene sequence: CDR1 LGHNA, CDR2 YNFKEQ. The CDR3 is 16 residues long. In DNA, the CDR3 is TGTGCCAGCAGCCAAGAGCTAGGGGGAAACACCGGGGAGCTGTTTTTT. Its protein product is CASSQELGGNTGELFF.

The chain joins TRBV6-5 to TRBJ1-1; 8 positions agree with TRBD1. Trimming removed 2 bases from V and 1 base from J; junction bases left unmatched: 3. The CDR3 length is 15 residues. Germline values: CDR1 MNHEY, CDR2 SVGAGI. This chain's CDR3 is CASSYEGTGNTEAFF. The CDR3 DNA reads TGTGCCAGCAGTTACGAGGGGACAGGGAACACTGAAGCTTTCTTT.

This chain connects TRBV28 to TRBJ1-6, with 11 bases that match TRBD1. V was pared by 6 bases and J by 6 bases, with 7 bases of the junction left unmatched. Germline V lookup: CDR1 MDHEN, CDR2 SYDVKM. The CDR3 spans 16 residues. The CDR3 protein is CASSGQGALGNSPLHF. For the CDR3, the DNA is TGTGCCAGCAGCGGACAGGGGGCCTTGGGTAATTCACCCCTCCACTTT. Drawing the rest from reference TRBV28 and TRBJ1-6, the complete variable domain is DVKVTQSSRYLVKRTGEKVFLECVQDMDHENMFWYRQDPGLGLRLIYFSYDVKMKEKGDIPEGYSVSREKKERFSLILESASTNQTSMYLCASSGQGALGNSPLHFGNGTRLTVT.

This sequence joins TRBV12-3 or TRBV12-4 and TRBJ1-5; perhaps TRBD1 as D (5 bases). V shed 1 base and J shed 3 bases, with 10 bases lying between them. The CDR3 spans 15 residues. CDR3 protein: CASSLVQGPNQPQHF. CDR3 DNA sequence: TGTGCCAGCAGTTTAGTGCAGGGTCCCAATCAGCCCCAGCATTTT.

This clonotype came up many times. The genes are TRBV12-3 or TRBV12-4 and TRBJ1-2; D possibly corresponds to TRBD1 (6 bases). V lost 0 bases, J lost 3 bases, and 11 bases lay in between. The CDR3 length is 15 residues. The CDR3 spells CASSLAAGAHYGYTF. CDR3 nucleotide sequence: TGTGCCAGCAGTTTAGCGGCAGGGGCGCACTATGGCTACACCTTC.

This clonotype appeared a few times. The V and J genes are TRBV6-2 or TRBV6-3 and TRBJ2-7; a weak D match, TRBD2 (8 bases). Germline V gene lookup returns CDR1 MNHEY and CDR2 SVGEGT. The CDR3 is 15 amino acids. V lost 6 bases to trimming and J lost 5 bases, with 20 bases between them. The CDR3 sequence: CASRQGTSYIDEQYF. The CDR3 DNA sequence: TGTGCCAGCAGACAGGGGACTAGTTATATCGACGAGCAGTACTTC.

This clonotype was observed a few times. V is TRBV5-4 and J is TRBJ2-7, with D possibly TRBD1 on 5 matching bases. Germline CDR1 and CDR2: SGHNT and YYREEE (reference sequence). The CDR3 totals 15 residues. Trimming shortened V by 0 bases and J by 1 base, and 11 bases separated the two germline ends. CDR3 DNA sequence: TGTGCCAGCAGCTTGGAATCGAAGGGGTCCTACGAGCAGTACTTC. Translation: CASSLESKGSYEQYF.

This clonotype was picked up a small number of times. V is TRBV6-1 and J is TRBJ1-6; D is unresolved. From germline, CDR1 is MNHNS and CDR2 SASEGT. There are 16 residues in the CDR3. V was cut by 6 bases and J by 7 bases, with 19 bases left in between. The CDR3 sequence: CASSPLPNTRNSPLHF. CDR3 sequence (DNA): TGTGCCAGCAGCCCTTTACCTAACACGAGAAATTCACCCCTCCACTTT.

This clonotype appeared many times. The genes are TRBV25-1 and TRBJ2-6; no clear D gene. Germline CDR1 reads MGHDK; CDR2 reads SYGVNS. This CDR3 comprises 15 residues. V shed 3 bases and J shed 1 base, with 7 bases lying between them. CDR3 sequence (DNA): TGTGCCAGCAGTGAGGCCCGATCTGGGGCCAACGTCCTGACTTTC. Translated, it gives CASSEARSGANVLTF.

The table lists this clonotype with many counts. V usage is TRBV4-1 and J usage is TRBJ2-1; D unresolved. The V end lost 3 bases, the J end lost 7 bases, and 13 bases lay between the germline ends. The CDR3 contains 14 residues. Germline V gene sequence: CDR1 MGHRA, CDR2 YSYEKL. The CDR3: CASSQKDFVNEQFF. The DNA for the CDR3 is TGCGCCAGCAGCCAGAAAGACTTCGTGAATGAGCAGTTCTTC.

This rearrangement joins TRBV7-9 to TRBJ2-7, with D hard to call. This CDR3 is 11 amino acids long. Germline loops: CDR1 SEHNR, CDR2 FQNEAQ (reference sequence). Between the trimmed V and J ends, which lost 6 bases and 8 bases, there was a span of 11 bases. As DNA, the CDR3 is TGTGCCAGCAGTAGTCTTGGGCAGCAGTACTTC. The encoded protein is CASSSLGQQYF.

This clonotype was recorded only once. Here the CDR3 omits its conserved ending phenylalanine or tryptophan, so a read error is the likely source. The rearrangement uses TRBV11-2 and TRBJ2-7; D assignment may be TRBD1 or TRBD2 (6 bases each). CDR3 size: 15 residues. V lost 7 bases to trimming and J lost 3 bases, with 19 bases between them. The germline V gene has CDR1 SGHAT and CDR2 FQNNGV. The chain's CDR3 is CASTPLGGPHYEQYS. DNA for the CDR3: TGTGCCAGCACCCCCCTGGGGGGCCCCCACTACGAGCAGTACTCC.

The chain is built from TRBV7-9 and TRBJ2-1; D gene ambiguous. Trimming took 7 bases from V and 6 from J, leaving 13 bases between them. The CDR3 consists of 13 residues. Looked up from germline, CDR1 is SEHNR and CDR2 is FQNEAQ (reference sequence). Here the CDR3 reads CASIDGPINEQFF. DNA for the CDR3: TGTGCCAGCATCGACGGGCCTATCAATGAGCAGTTCTTC. The full variable domain, rest sourced from reference TRBV7-9 and TRBJ2-1, is DTGVSQNPRHKITKRGQNVTFRCDPISEHNRLYWYRQTLGQGPEFLTYFQNEAQLEKSRLLSDRFSAERPKGSFSTLEIQRTEQGDSAMYLCASIDGPINEQFFGPGTRLTVL.

This clonotype was seen at least ten times. V gene TRBV6-2 or TRBV6-3 combines with J gene TRBJ2-5; no clear D gene. CDR1 is MNHEY and CDR2 is SVGEGT in the germline V gene. CDR3 length equals 11 residues. With 5 bases removed from V and 7 bases from J, the gap between germline ends came to 8 bases. The DNA of the CDR3 is TGTGCCAGCAGTCCCGGTTCGACCCAGTACTTC. This sequence encodes CASSPGSTQYF.

At least ten counts were recorded for this clonotype. The genes are TRBV28 and TRBJ1-5; 8 bases align to TRBD1. Unmatched junction bases numbered 3, after V lost 5 bases and J lost 0 bases. The CDR3 runs 15 residues. CDR1 MDHEN and CDR2 SYDVKM come from the germline V gene. This CDR3 is CASSLTGDSNQPQHF. The DNA for the CDR3 is TGTGCCAGCAGTCTGACAGGGGATAGCAATCAGCCCCAGCATTTT.

This clonotype showed up many times. The rearrangement uses TRBV21-1 and TRBJ2-2; TRBD2 is taken as the D call from the table, unchecked against the DNA. TRBV21-1 counts as a pseudogene. The CDR3 covers 18 residues. The CDR3 region is CASSKERGPRLNTGELFF. In DNA form, the CDR3 reads TGTGCCAGCAGCAAAGAGAGGGGCCCTAGACTGAACACCGGGGAGCTGTTTTTT.

This clonotype was found a few times. The genes are TRBV7-6 and TRBJ1-3; D is unresolved. Germline-derived CDR1 and CDR2 are SGHVS and FNYEAQ. V was cut by 5 bases and J by 2 bases, with 13 bases left in between. The CDR3 is 15 amino acids. CDR3 loop: CASSTSDETGNTIYF. DNA of the CDR3: TGTGCCAGCAGCACTTCAGATGAAACTGGAAACACCATATATTTT.

This clonotype has only a few counts. The rearrangement links TRBV5-6 to TRBJ2-7; possible D gene TRBD2, 6 bases. V gave up 6 bases and J gave up 3 bases, with 16 bases separating them. This CDR3 spans 14 amino acids. Germline V gives CDR1 SGHDT, CDR2 YYEEEE. In DNA form, the CDR3 reads TGTGCCAGCACTTCTCCTAGCGCCTACTACGAGCAGTACTTC. The encoded protein is CASTSPSAYYEQYF.

There are many counts of this clonotype. The genes are TRBV10-2 and TRBJ2-1; 15 bases line up with TRBD2. This CDR3 has 15 residues. The trim removed 5 bases at V and 6 bases at J, leaving 2 bases unmatched. Germline CDR1 and CDR2: WSHSY and SAAADI. The DNA of the CDR3 is TGCGCCAGCAGTAGGACTAGCGGGGGGGGCAATGAGCAGTTCTTC. Translation gives CASSRTSGGGNEQFF.

This clonotype was seen repeatedly, ten times or more. The gene calls are TRBV9 and TRBJ1-2; D unclear. This CDR3 region has 14 residues. Trimming removed 0 bases from V and 6 bases from J, with 12 bases in between. CDR1 is SGDLS and CDR2 is YYNGEE in the germline V gene. In DNA, the CDR3 is TGTGCCAGCAGCGTAGCGGGAGCTGGAAATGGCTACACCTTC. Translating it yields CASSVAGAGNGYTF.